Listed here is a single T cell receptor (beta chain). Its antigen remains unknown. This sample is part of a study of shared clonotypes between healthy human individuals. Study-wide results and limits: Since donors were few, the genetic and exposure-history diversity represented was limited.

TCRdb's copy holds only in-frame clones and misses some; the assay was immunoSEQ multiplex PCR. The sample includes about 380,000 clones, about 96% of them seen just once. From germline, CDR1 is SGHTA and CDR2 FQGNSA. The CDR3 has 15 amino acids. V was clipped by 1 base and J by 3 bases, with 13 bases between them. Everyone who donated was a Caucasian adult who lived in Nashville, Tennessee. CD8 memory was a combination of CD45RO+ cells and CCR7-negative CD45RA+ TemRA cells. The origin of this receptor is a young man in good health. The sample consisted of memory CD8+ T cells sorted from blood. Subset noted: CD45RO+ cells pooled with CCR7-negative TemRA cells. The chain is built from TRBV7-2 and TRBJ2-7; weak D call: TRBD2 (7 bases). The CDR3 sequence is CASSLVQGGIYEQYF. The CDR3 region has the DNA TGTGCCAGCAGCTTAGTACAGGGAGGGATCTACGAGCAGTACTTC. The entire variable domain, with the rest obtained from reference TRBV7-2 and TRBJ2-7, is as follows: GAGVSQSPSNKVTEKGKDVELRCDPISGHTALYWYRQSLGQGLEFLIYFQGNSAPDKSGLPSDRFSAERTGGSVSTLTIQRTQQEDSAVYLCASSLVQGGIYEQYFGPGTRLTVT.